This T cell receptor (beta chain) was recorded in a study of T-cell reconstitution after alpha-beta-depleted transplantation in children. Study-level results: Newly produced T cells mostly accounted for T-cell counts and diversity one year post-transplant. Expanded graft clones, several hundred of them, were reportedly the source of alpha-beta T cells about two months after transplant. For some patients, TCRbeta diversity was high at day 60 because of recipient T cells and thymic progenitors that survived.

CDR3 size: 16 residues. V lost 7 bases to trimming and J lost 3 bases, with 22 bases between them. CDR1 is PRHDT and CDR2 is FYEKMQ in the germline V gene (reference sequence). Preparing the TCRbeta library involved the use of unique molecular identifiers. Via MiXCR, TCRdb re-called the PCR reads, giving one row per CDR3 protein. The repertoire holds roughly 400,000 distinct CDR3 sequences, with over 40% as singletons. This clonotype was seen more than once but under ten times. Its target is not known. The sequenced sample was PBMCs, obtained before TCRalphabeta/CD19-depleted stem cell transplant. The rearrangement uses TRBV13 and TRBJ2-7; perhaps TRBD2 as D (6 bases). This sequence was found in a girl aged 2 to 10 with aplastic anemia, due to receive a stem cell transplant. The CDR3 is CASTGLGRDLNYEQYF. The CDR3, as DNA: TGTGCCAGCACCGGACTCGGGCGGGACCTGAACTACGAGCAGTACTTC.